One sample yielded the 26 T cell receptor beta chains listed below, sequenced in a study of blood T cells in healthy people across ages. Combining a sample-barcoded 5' primer with a J-beta primer mix, a second PCR ran for 7 to 11 cycles. TCRdb analysed the 5' RACE reads with MiXCR anew, one entry per CDR3 protein. The sample yields 1.2 million to 1.5 million distinct CDR3 sequences, roughly 45% seen once. The sample was blood. The receptor set was obtained from a woman aged 18-29 years in good health.

This clonotype was seen once. The chain is built from TRBV5-1 and TRBJ2-1; the match to TRBD2 covers 13 bases. The CDR3 consists of 18 residues. J gave up 2 bases and V 4 bases, and 9 bases lay outside the gene matches. The germline CDR1 and CDR2 sequences are SGHRS and YFSETQ. CDR3 bases: TGCGCCAGCAGCCTCTCACTAGCGGGAGGGGTGACCTACAATGAGCAGTTCTTC. It codes for CASSLSLAGGVTYNEQFF.

This rearrangement joins TRBV9 to TRBJ2-1; D unresolved. CDR3 size: 11 residues. V lost 2 bases and J lost 5, with 2 bases in between. Germline values: CDR1 SGDLS, CDR2 YYNGEE. CDR3 residues: CASSVDNEQFF. CDR3 nucleotides: TGTGCCAGCAGCGTGGACAATGAGCAGTTCTTC.

The gene calls are TRBV12-3 or TRBV12-4 and TRBJ1-2; D is possibly TRBD1 (5 bases). Deletions cut 6 bases from V and 0 bases from J, with 14 bases between. CDR3 length equals 15 residues. CDR3 DNA: TGTGCCAGCAGCCAACCGGGACTCCCTAACTATGGCTACACCTTC. Translation gives CASSQPGLPNYGYTF.

The chain employs TRBV2 and TRBJ2-5; no definite D call. CDR1 is SNHLY, CDR2 FYNNEI, per germline. Trimming took 0 bases from V and 2 from J, leaving 7 bases between them. CDR3 length: 14 amino acids. CDR3 protein: CASSEARQQETQYF. CDR3 DNA sequence: TGTGCCAGCAGTGAAGCGAGGCAGCAAGAGACCCAGTACTTC.

This clonotype turned up a few times. This chain joins TRBV15 and TRBJ2-1; D ambiguous. CDR3 length equals 14 residues. Between the trimmed V and J ends, which lost 2 bases and 10 bases, there was a span of 15 bases. Germline assignment: CDR1 LNHNV and CDR2 YYDKDF (reference sequence). The CDR3 DNA sequence: TGTGCCACCAGCAGACCCAACCTTCGAGTAGAGCAGTTCTTC. As protein: CATSRPNLRVEQFF.

Comments on this clonotype: A read error may produce the germline difference seen at one junction end. For the CDR3, the DNA is TGTGCCAGCAGACCGGGACAGGGGTCAGATATGCAGTATTTT. Residues: CASRPGQGSDMQYF. The chain has TRBV27 and TRBJ2-3; the match to TRBD1 covers 10 bases. The CDR3 length is 14 residues. From germline, CDR1 is MNHEY and CDR2 SMNVEV (reference sequence).

The V and J genes are TRBV9 and TRBJ2-5; 15 positions match TRBD2. CDR3 size: 14 residues. Germline V gene data show CDR1 as SGDLS and CDR2 as YYNGEE. J was trimmed by 7 bases and V by 2 bases; bases with no gene match: 0. The CDR3 region is CASSVGLAGGTQYF. The CDR3, as DNA: TGTGCCAGCAGCGTGGGACTAGCGGGGGGGACCCAGTACTTC.

The DNA for the CDR3 is TGTGCCAGCAGCCGCGACAGGGAGGCCACTGAAGCTTTCTTT. Its translation is CASSRDREATEAFF. This chain connects TRBV3-1 to TRBJ1-1; 7 nucleotides align to TRBD1. The germline CDR1 and CDR2 sequences are LGHDT and YNNKEL (reference sequence). This CDR3 has 14 residues. The junction had 6 bases not matched to a gene; V was cut back by 4 bases and J by 4 bases. The entire variable domain, with the rest obtained from reference TRBV3-1 and TRBJ1-1, is as follows: DTAVSQTPKYLVTQMGNDKSIKCEQNLGHDTMYWYKQDSKKFLKIMFSYNNKELIINETVPNRFSPKSPDKAHLNLHINSLELGDSAVYFCASSRDREATEAFFGQGTRLTVV.

In its sample, this clonotype was seen a few times. The chain recombines TRBV7-2 with TRBJ2-7; D perhaps matches TRBD1 (6 bases). This CDR3 comprises 15 residues. V was pared by 7 bases and J by 3 bases, with 19 bases between. The germline CDR1 and CDR2 sequences are SGHTA and FQGNSA. This chain's CDR3 is CASTQRGTQYYEQYF. The CDR3 DNA is TGTGCCAGCACCCAAAGGGGGACCCAGTACTACGAGCAGTACTTC. The whole variable domain, remainder taken from reference TRBV7-2 and TRBJ2-7, is GAGVSQSPSNKVTEKGKDVELRCDPISGHTALYWYRQSLGQGLEFLIYFQGNSAPDKSGLPSDRFSAERTGGSVSTLTIQRTQQEDSAVYLCASTQRGTQYYEQYFGPGTRLTVT.

This clonotype was observed once. The rearrangement uses TRBV10-3 and TRBJ1-4; perhaps TRBD1 as D (6 bases). Per germline, CDR1 ENHRY and CDR2 SYGVKD. The CDR3 runs 15 residues. V was cut by 8 bases and J by 8 bases, with 21 bases left in between. The CDR3 DNA sequence: TGTGCCATCGGCGGGGCAGGGACAAGGGAGGAAAAACTGTTTTTT. Amino acids: CAIGGAGTREEKLFF.

V gene TRBV12-3 or TRBV12-4 combines with J gene TRBJ1-4; D is undetermined. There are 10 residues in the CDR3. The V and J ends lost 8 bases and 7 bases respectively, with 5 bases between them. CDR3 protein: CASRGEKLFF. CDR3 DNA sequence: TGTGCCAGCCGGGGTGAAAAACTGTTTTTT.

The rearrangement joins TRBV2 to TRBJ2-1; D ambiguous. V lost 4 bases to trimming and J lost 5 bases, with 12 bases between them. The CDR3 loop spans 14 amino acids. Germline-derived CDR1 and CDR2 are SNHLY and FYNNEI. CDR3 sequence (DNA): TGTGCCAGCAGTGCGGACCGGGCGGACAATGAGCAGTTCTTC. Translated: CASSADRADNEQFF.

This clonotype occurred many times. The CDR3 nucleotides are TGTGCCAGCAGTTTGTATGAGCAGTTCTTC. Translation: CASSLYEQFF. The chain links TRBV12-3 or TRBV12-4 to TRBJ2-1; D uncertain. The CDR3 is 10 residues long. V was trimmed by 3 bases and J by 8 bases, leaving 2 bases between them.

The chain joins TRBV28 to TRBJ2-3; 16 positions match TRBD2. This CDR3 contains 20 residues. Germline CDR1 and CDR2: MDHEN and SYDVKM. V dropped 6 bases and J dropped 5; count of bases not matched to a gene: 17. The CDR3 loop reads CASSGPQGPGLAGGQDTQYF. The CDR3 nucleotides read TGTGCCAGCAGCGGACCACAGGGGCCGGGACTAGCGGGGGGGCAAGATACGCAGTATTTT. Variable domain in full (rest from reference TRBV28 and TRBJ2-3): DVKVTQSSRYLVKRTGEKVFLECVQDMDHENMFWYRQDPGLGLRLIYFSYDVKMKEKGDIPEGYSVSREKKERFSLILESASTNQTSMYLCASSGPQGPGLAGGQDTQYFGPGTRLTVL.

The chain carries TRBV4-3 and TRBJ1-1; possibly TRBD1 for D (6 bases). The V end was cut by 0 bases, the J end by 4 bases, with 12 bases between. Germline CDR1 and CDR2: LGHNA and YSLEER. This CDR3 comprises 15 residues. CDR3: CASSQDHGGLTEAFF. Here the CDR3 DNA reads TGCGCCAGCAGCCAAGACCATGGGGGGCTCACTGAAGCTTTCTTT.

The J gene is TRBJ2-7, the V gene TRBV20-1; D not resolved. V shed 5 bases and J shed 2 bases, with 7 bases lying between them. CDR1 DFQATT and CDR2 SNEGSKA come from the germline V gene (reference sequence). This CDR3 is 11 amino acids long. Here the CDR3 reads CSAADPYEQYF. The DNA of the CDR3 is TGCAGTGCTGCCGACCCCTACGAGCAGTACTTC.

This clonotype showed up many times. The rearrangement links TRBV3-1 to TRBJ2-1; 8 bases match TRBD2. After removal of 1 base from V and 2 bases from J, the junction contained 4 bases not matched to a gene. The CDR3 covers 16 residues. CDR1 and CDR2 (germline): LGHDT, YNNKEL (reference sequence). The CDR3 nucleotides read TGTGCCAGCAGCCAAGTAGCGGGGCGCACCTACAATGAGCAGTTCTTC. It yields the protein CASSQVAGRTYNEQFF.

This clonotype was found a few times. The V gene is TRBV7-2, the J gene TRBJ1-5; TRBD1 might be the D (5 bases). CDR1 is SGHTA, CDR2 FQGNSA, per germline. Trimming pared 3 bases from V and 5 bases from J, leaving 11 bases between. The CDR3 is 14 amino acids. The CDR3 DNA reads as TGTGCCAGCAGCTTTACCGACAGTGATCAGCCCCAGCATTTT. Amino acids: CASSFTDSDQPQHF.

Only a few counts were recorded for this clonotype. This chain links TRBV5-1 with TRBJ1-2; possibly TRBD1 for D (5 bases). With 4 bases removed from V and 8 bases from J, the gap between germline ends came to 15 bases. The CDR3 is 13 amino acids. Germline loops: CDR1 SGHRS, CDR2 YFSETQ. As DNA, the CDR3 is TGCGCCAGCAGCCCGGGAGCAGCAGGGGGCTACACCTTC. It is translated as CASSPGAAGGYTF.

This clonotype has only a few counts. V and J are TRBV28 and TRBJ2-5; possible D gene TRBD2, 7 bases. The germline CDR1 and CDR2 sequences are MDHEN and SYDVKM. The ends were cut back, 3 bases at V and 1 base at J, with 12 bases in the middle. This CDR3 has 15 amino acids. The CDR3 sequence: CASSFGGGLQETQYF. The CDR3 DNA reads TGTGCCAGCAGTTTTGGCGGGGGCCTCCAAGAGACCCAGTACTTC.

The J gene is TRBJ1-1, the V gene TRBV5-1; 7 bases are shared with TRBD1. The CDR3 length is 20 residues. Per the germline V gene, CDR1 is SGHRS and CDR2 is YFSETQ. V shed 8 bases and J 0 bases; nucleotides not matched to a gene: 25. For the CDR3, the DNA is TGCGCCAGTTTCGACCACCGACAGGGTCTCGGGGGCATTTTGAACACTGAAGCTTTCTTT. This codes for CASFDHRQGLGGILNTEAFF.

The chain combines TRBV7-9 with TRBJ2-1; D remains ambiguous. V lost 4 bases and J lost 4, with 11 bases in between. The CDR3 has 14 amino acids. Germline V gene lookup returns CDR1 SEHNR and CDR2 FQNEAQ (reference sequence). This CDR3 reads CASSSSERYNEQFF. The CDR3 DNA sequence: TGTGCCAGCAGCTCTTCTGAACGGTACAATGAGCAGTTCTTC.

This clonotype was observed many times. The chain combines TRBV20-1 with TRBJ2-5; a weak D match, TRBD2 (6 bases). Between the trimmed V and J ends, which lost 2 bases and 11 bases, there was a span of 24 bases. Germline CDR1 and CDR2: DFQATT and SNEGSKA (reference sequence). The CDR3 length is 15 residues. CDR3 sequence reads: CSARPSRGTDNEQYF. CDR3 nucleotide sequence: TGCAGTGCTAGACCCTCGCGCGGGACGGACAATGAGCAGTACTTC.

The chain employs TRBV20-1 and TRBJ1-2, with a possible D match to TRBD1 (6 bases). Germline V CDR1 and CDR2: DFQATT, SNEGSKA (reference sequence). The CDR3 extends over 14 amino acids. With 5 bases removed from V and 10 bases from J, the gap between germline ends came to 23 bases. CDR3 nucleotide sequence: TGCAGTGCTGGCAGGACAGTGACAGGTGGGGACTACACCTTC. Its translation: CSAGRTVTGGDYTF.

The rearrangement joins TRBV11-2 to TRBJ1-2; TRBD1 might be the D (6 bases). CDR3 size: 14 residues. The germline gives CDR1 SGHAT, CDR2 FQNNGV. V was trimmed by 5 bases and J by 10 bases, leaving 20 bases between them. The CDR3 bases are TGTGCCAGCAGCACTAGCCTCACAGGGAAGGCCTACACCTTC. The encoded protein is CASSTSLTGKAYTF.

This clonotype was observed a single time. The chain recombines TRBV7-9 with TRBJ1-1; 10 bases align to TRBD1. The J segment lost 6 bases and the V segment lost 5 bases, leaving 9 bases of the junction unmatched. Looked up from germline, CDR1 is SEHNR and CDR2 is FQNEAQ (reference sequence). CDR3 length: 15 amino acids. CDR3 coding DNA: TGTGCCAGCAGCACGAGGGACAGGGGTGCGGCTGAAGCTTTCTTT. This gives the protein CASSTRDRGAAEAFF.